The clone carrying this T cell receptor (beta chain) showed up just a few times. Its antigen is unidentified. This entry comes from a study of CD8 T cells in ankylosing spondylitis. General study findings and limits: Ankylosing spondylitis blood appeared to be characterized by a TCR beta motif of 8 or 9 highly homologous variants. Reportedly, significant enrichment of disease-linked clones occurred in matched ankylosing spondylitis synovial fluid. Some motif variants had been reported before (in reactive arthritis synovial fluid and blood).

This CDR3 region has 12 residues. The germline gives CDR1 LNHNV, CDR2 YYDKDF (reference sequence). V lost 3 bases, J lost 8 bases, and 10 bases lay in between. TCRdb used MiXCR to reprocess the 5' RACE reads, holding one entry per CDR3 protein. The repertoire holds approximately 300,000 distinct CDR3 sequences, with under 8.5% as singletons. The clonotype originates from a male donor with ankylosing spondylitis. The gene calls are TRBV15 and TRBJ1-2; no definite D call. The specimen sequenced was blood, either unsorted or a sorted T cell fraction (not recorded which). In nucleotides, the CDR3 is TGTGCCACCAGCAGCCCCGACGTGGGCTACACCTTC. Protein: CATSSPDVGYTF.